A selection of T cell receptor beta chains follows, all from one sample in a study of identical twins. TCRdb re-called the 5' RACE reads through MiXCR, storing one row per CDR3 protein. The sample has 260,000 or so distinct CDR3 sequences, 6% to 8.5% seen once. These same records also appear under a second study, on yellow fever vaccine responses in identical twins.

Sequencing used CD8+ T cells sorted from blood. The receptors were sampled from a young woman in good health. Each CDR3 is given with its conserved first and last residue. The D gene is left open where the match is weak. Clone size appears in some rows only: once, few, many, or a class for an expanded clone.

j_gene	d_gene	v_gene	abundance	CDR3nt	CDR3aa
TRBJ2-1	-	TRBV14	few	TGTGCCAGCAGCCAAGCTAGGGGGAGTCACTACAATGAGCAGTTCTTC	CASSQARGSHYNEQFF
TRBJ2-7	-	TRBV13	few	TGTGCCAGCAGCCCGTTTCAGGGAAGTTACGAGCAGTACTTC	CASSPFQGSYEQYF
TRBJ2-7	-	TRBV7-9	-	TGTGCCAGCAGCTCACCTAGCAGTACATACGAGCAGTACTTC	CASSSPSSTYEQYF
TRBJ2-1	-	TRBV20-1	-	TGCAGTGCTAGAGATCTTGATACCTACAATGAGCAGTTCTTC	CSARDLDTYNEQFF
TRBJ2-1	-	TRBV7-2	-	TGTGCCAGCAGCCCTAAACGGGGCGAGAGCTCCTACAATGAGCAGTTCTTC	CASSPKRGESSYNEQFF
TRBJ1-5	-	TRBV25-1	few	TGTGCCAGCAGTGAAGGGACCACTCAGCCCCAGCATTTT	CASSEGTTQPQHF
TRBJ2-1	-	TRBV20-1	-	TGCAGTGCCCTTAAAGGGGGGAGGGTCGAGATTAAGTTCCTCAATGAGCAGTTCTTC	CSALKGGRVEIKFLNEQFF
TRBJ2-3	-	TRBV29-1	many	TGCAGCGGACGAGGAGATCCAAAAGGTAGCCCCACAGATACGCAGTATTTT	CSGRGDPKGSPTDTQYF
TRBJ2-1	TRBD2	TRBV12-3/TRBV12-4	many	TGTGCCAGCAGCCCAGGAGGACTAGCGATCAATGAGCAGTTCTTC	CASSPGGLAINEQFF
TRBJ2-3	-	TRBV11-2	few	TGTGCCAGCAGCTTAGCCGGAGGCACCGACGATACGCAGTATTTT	CASSLAGGTDDTQYF
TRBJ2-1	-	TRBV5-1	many	TGCGCCAGCAGCCCGGTACCGGGGCGCGCCTCTGATGAGCAGTTCTTC	CASSPVPGRASDEQFF
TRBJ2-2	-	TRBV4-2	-	TGTGCCAGCAGCCAAGTAGGGGAATACGGCGGGGAGCTGTTTTTT	CASSQVGEYGGELFF
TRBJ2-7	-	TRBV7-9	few	TGTGCCAGCAGCTTAGCGGAAAGGTACGAGCAGTACTTC	CASSLAERYEQYF
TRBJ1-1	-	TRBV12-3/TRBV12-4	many	TGTGCCAGCAGTTCCACGAGCCGATCGGAAGCTTTCTTT	CASSSTSRSEAFF